What follows are 5 T cell receptor beta chains derived from one specimen sequenced in a study of T-cell reconstitution after alpha-beta-depleted transplantation in children. The authors prepared the TCRbeta library with unique molecular identifiers. TCRdb re-called the PCR reads through MiXCR, storing one row per CDR3 protein. Altogether tens of thousands of distinct CDR3 sequences are present, nearly 9.5% being singletons, with the ten largest covering approximately 25%. The sequences come from PBMCs, mostly from graft donor cells, collected 60 days after TCRalphabeta/CD19-depleted stem cell transplant. These receptors all stem from a male patient aged 2 to 10 who had a stem cell transplant for chronic granulomatous disease, so the T cells may come from the graft donor.

V is TRBV5-1 and J is TRBJ2-7; D may be TRBD2 (6 bases). The germline V and J ends were trimmed by 4 bases and 3 bases, with 11 bases remaining between them. The CDR3 extends over 13 amino acids. CDR1 SGHRS and CDR2 YFSETQ come from the germline V gene. The CDR3 reads CASSGVGGYEQYF. In nucleotides, the CDR3 is TGCGCCAGCAGCGGAGTGGGAGGCTACGAGCAGTACTTC.

This clonotype was seen at least ten times. The rearrangement links TRBV27 to TRBJ2-7; D is uncertain. There are 14 residues in the CDR3. Trimming left V 6 bases short and J 3 bases short, with 15 bases between. Germline CDR1 MNHEY, CDR2 SMNVEV (reference sequence). CDR3 in amino acids: CASSPRTEIYEQYF. CDR3 nucleotide sequence: TGTGCCAGCAGCCCAAGGACGGAAATCTACGAGCAGTACTTC.

The table lists this clonotype with many counts. The rearrangement links TRBV29-1 to TRBJ2-7, with 9 bases aligning to TRBD2. CDR1 and CDR2 (germline): SQVTM, ANQGSEA. After removal of 8 bases from V and 3 bases from J, the junction contained 5 bases not matched to a gene. CDR3 length: 12 amino acids. The CDR3 loop reads CSFSSGSYEQYF. The DNA of the CDR3 is TGCAGCTTTAGTAGCGGGAGCTACGAGCAGTACTTC.

This clonotype was detected only a few times. CDR3 in amino acids: CAWSVLPRAFTDTQYF. The CDR3, as DNA: TGTGCCTGGAGTGTACTTCCTAGAGCGTTCACAGATACGCAGTATTTT. The chain uses TRBV30 and TRBJ2-3; D gene uncertain. Germline V gene data show CDR1 as GTSNPN and CDR2 as SVGIG (reference sequence). The V end lost 0 bases, the J end lost 2 bases, and 15 bases lay between the germline ends. This CDR3 region has 16 residues.

This clonotype was seen ten or more times. This chain links TRBV20-1 with TRBJ1-6, with 8 bases identical to TRBD1. V was pared by 7 bases and J by 8 bases, with 13 bases of the junction left unmatched. The CDR3 contains 15 residues. In germline, CDR1 is DFQATT, CDR2 SNEGSKA (reference sequence). In nucleotides, the CDR3 is TGCAGTGTGAGATCCCCGGACAGGGAATATTCACCCCTCCACTTT. It specifies CSVRSPDREYSPLHF.